This note documents a single T cell receptor (beta chain) sequence. This receptor's antigen is unknown. It has no much larger one-base neighbor in the sample; base qualities were not kept. The library was built by means of 5' RACE. Sequencing was performed on an Illumina HiSeq 2500. A second PCR of about 6 to 11 cycles was performed with a sample-barcoded 5' primer and a J-beta primer mix. A template-switch 5' adaptor carrying 12 random nucleotides introduced a unique molecular identifier onto each TCR beta cDNA molecule. Each sample yielded at least 3 million CDR3-containing paired-end reads. First-strand cDNA synthesis was performed from all RNA using the Mint cDNA synthesis kit, with priming by a TRBC-specific oligonucleotide. All cDNA was treated with uracil-DNA glycosylase and then went through a first 18-cycle PCR with the universal primers M1SS and BC2_uni_R. In the authors' own workflow: Each sample was normalized by randomly selecting 1 million high-quality reads, each carrying a distinct molecular identifier. Instead of being binned into consensus sequences, reads that shared molecular identifiers were thrown out. CDR3 identification, clonotype clustering and error correction used MiTCR with a Q25 quality threshold and the strictest error-elimination algorithm. A nonparametric unseen species model with Euler transformation was used to estimate lower-bound total TCR beta diversity. In-frame beta chains were kept once TCRdb had trimmed the public reads at Q25 with fastp and called clones with MiXCR. CDR3 protein duplicates are merged, each entry listing the most common genes and DNA. The V and J calls were not made by the authors but by TCRdb's processing. The sample has around 1,000,000 distinct CDR3 sequences on record, around two fifths of them singletons. The top ten constitute roughly 13% of the sample.

The sample originates from a study of blood T cells in healthy people across ages (dated by TCRdb to 2013 to 2016). About the investigation overall: In model experiments, template switching captured roughly one uniquely barcoded TCR beta cDNA molecule for every two T cells. Donors were grouped into four age groups: young (average roughly 16 years), middle-aged (roughly 37), aged (around 56) and long-lived (about 82). Two additional independent replicas of 1 million unique cDNA reads from the same blood draw were analyzed for two donors (one aged 18 to 30 and one aged 80 or older). To avoid experimental bias, donors of different ages were randomly spread across the sequencing lanes. Age-related changes in TCR beta repertoire diversity were measured in the study by deep sequencing normalized with unique cDNA molecular identifiers.

Including cysteine and phenylalanine, the CDR3 has 15 amino acids. Only CDR3 DNA remains: 45 bases, in frame from the first base. CDR1 and CDR2 are read off the germline V gene (reference sequence) as DFQATT and SNEGSKA. The germline V and J ends show losses of 2 bases and 1 base respectively, and no gene match explains 4 bases of the junction. The study at large found these results: Total diversity estimates from one million sequenced T cells were considered lower bounds and underestimates. Because profiling used bulk unsorted PBMCs, naive and antigen-experienced compartments could not be compared conclusively. Observed TCR beta diversity correlated strongly with the percentage of naive T cells measured by flow cytometry. Compared with the aged group, more naive CD4+ T cells, fewer expanded clones and increased TCR diversity were shown by the long-lived group, suggesting age selection. Because the CMV infection status of the donors was unknown, age-related changes in expanded clonotypes may potentially have been confounded. As age increased, observed TCR beta diversity per million T cells dropped in a roughly linear way, and a significant reduction was already evident by age approximately 40.

Systemically healthy Caucasian individuals from Russia, 35 to 50 in total and aged roughly 6 to 95 years, were included as donors. Roughly 11 milliliters of peripheral blood were drawn from each donor into EDTA-treated Vacutainer tubes. Ficoll-Paque density-gradient centrifugation was used to isolate PBMCs, with at least 7 million obtained per sample. Trizol reagent was used to extract total RNA from the PBMCs, yielding at least 5.5 micrograms per sample. Naive CD45RAhigh/CD27high T cell percentages were measured by flow cytometry on a PBMC aliquot from every donor. Specimen: blood. The chain joins TRBV20-1 to TRBJ2-2, with 7 bases aligning to TRBD1. The sequence was obtained from a young man in good health. The sequence in DNA is TGCAGTGCTAGACCCCGGGACAGGAACACCGGGGAGCTGTTTTTT. This encodes CSARPRDRNTGELFF.